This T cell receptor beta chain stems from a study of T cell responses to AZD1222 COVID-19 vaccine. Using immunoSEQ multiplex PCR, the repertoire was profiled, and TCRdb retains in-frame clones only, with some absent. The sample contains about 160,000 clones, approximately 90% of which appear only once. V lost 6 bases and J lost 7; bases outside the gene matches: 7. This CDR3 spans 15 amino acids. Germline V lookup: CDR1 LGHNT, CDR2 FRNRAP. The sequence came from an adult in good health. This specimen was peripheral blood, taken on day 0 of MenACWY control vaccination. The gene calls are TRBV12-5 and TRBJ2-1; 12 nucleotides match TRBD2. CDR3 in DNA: TGTGCTAGTGGCCCGGGACTAGCGGGCCCTAATGAGCAGTTCTTC. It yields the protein CASGPGLAGPNEQFF.